This T cell receptor beta chain was documented in a study of T cells after posttransplantation cyclophosphamide. Findings and limits, study-wide: Later post-transplant blood repertoires were often dominated by donor CD8+ memory clones. Blood and skin or GI T cell repertoires showed limited TRB overlap.

Per the germline V gene, CDR1 is SGHDT and CDR2 is YYEEEE. Deletions cut 6 bases from V and 3 bases from J, with 13 bases between. The CDR3 covers 14 residues. The data were produced by immunoSEQ multiplex PCR, yet TCRdb's version contains in-frame clones alone and is incomplete. The repertoire includes 45,000 or so clones, about 91% of them detected once, and around 3% sits in the top ten. Peripheral blood was collected from the related graft donor on the marrow donation day. Concerning this clone: Its specificity is unknown.

The V gene is TRBV5-6, the J gene TRBJ1-3; D is undetermined. This TCR derives from a woman aged 50 to 60 in good health and a related stem cell transplant donor. The sequencing input was PBMCs. The CDR3 spells CASNIRELGNTIYF. CDR3 coding DNA: TGTGCCAGCAACATCCGGGAGCTTGGAAACACCATATATTTT.